These 10 T cell receptor beta chains originate from one sample sequenced in a study of beta chain features in type 1 diabetes. Sequencing targeted expressed TCRB transcripts, as all isolated RNA had been reverse transcribed. Clones were sequenced by immunoSEQ multiplex PCR, and TCRdb holds only the in-frame ones, with some missing. The sample carries approximately 300,000 clones, 11% recorded once. Sequenced material: naive CD4+ T cells from blood. The source is a woman aged 25 to 39 in good health.

The chain couples TRBV28 to TRBJ2-7, with a tentative D call TRBD2 (6 bases). Germline V lookup: CDR1 MDHEN, CDR2 SYDVKM. Trimming took 5 bases from V and 2 from J, leaving 13 bases between them. The CDR3 contains 14 residues. CDR3 nucleotide sequence: TGTGCCAGCAGTCGGACTACTGGGGCCTACGAGCAGTACTTC. Translated, it gives CASSRTTGAYEQYF.

This sequence joins TRBV5-1 and TRBJ2-1; perhaps TRBD2 as D (5 bases). The V and J ends lost 0 bases and 10 bases respectively, with 17 bases between them. Germline-derived CDR1 and CDR2 are SGHRS and YFSETQ. This CDR3 has 15 residues. The chain's CDR3 is CASSLDPGSSLEQFF. As DNA, the CDR3 is TGCGCCAGCAGCTTGGACCCTGGGAGCAGTCTAGAGCAGTTCTTC.

This chain's CDR3 is CASSLSERSYEQYF. Here the CDR3 DNA reads TGTGCCAGCAGTTTATCCGAGCGCTCCTACGAGCAGTACTTC. The chain links TRBV28 to TRBJ2-7; D unclear. Germline CDR1 is MDHEN and CDR2 is SYDVKM. The CDR3 is 14 amino acids. The V gene lost 1 base and the J gene lost 0 bases, with 7 bases spanning the gap.

This clone was seen more than once but under ten times. J is TRBJ2-3 and V is TRBV4-2; no clear D gene. The germline V and J ends were trimmed by 0 bases and 0 bases, with 7 bases remaining between them. Germline V gene lookup returns CDR1 LGHNA and CDR2 YNFKEQ. CDR3 size: 15 residues. CDR3 DNA: TGTGCCAGCAGCCAAGAACAGTCGAGCACAGATACGCAGTATTTT. It encodes CASSQEQSSTDTQYF.

This clone was counted a few times. V is TRBV11-2 and J is TRBJ2-3; TRBD2 aligns across 15 bases. The V gene end was trimmed by 5 bases and the J gene end by 4 bases; junction bases not matched to a gene: 7. The CDR3 is 17 residues long. Germline V lookup: CDR1 SGHAT, CDR2 FQNNGV. CDR3 coding DNA: TGTGCCAGCAGCCCGGGACTAGCGGGAGGTAGGGCAGATACGCAGTATTTT. This gives the protein CASSPGLAGGRADTQYF.

The chain is built from TRBV7-9 and TRBJ1-1, with TRBD1 identical over 9 bases. V was clipped by 2 bases and J by 5 bases; unmatched bases: 6. This CDR3 is 15 amino acids long. Germline V gives CDR1 SEHNR, CDR2 FQNEAQ (reference sequence). The CDR3 spells CASSLLTGGRTEAFF. The CDR3 coding sequence is TGTGCCAGCAGCTTACTGACAGGGGGTCGGACTGAAGCTTTCTTT.

V and J are TRBV27 and TRBJ2-7, with 9 bases lining up with TRBD1. The J segment lost 6 bases and the V segment lost 8 bases, leaving 11 bases of the junction unmatched. The CDR3 is 14 residues long. The germline V gene encodes CDR1 MNHEY and CDR2 SMNVEV (reference sequence). The CDR3 sequence is CASQITGGEGEQYF. CDR3 coding DNA: TGTGCCAGCCAGATAACAGGGGGCGAAGGCGAGCAGTACTTC.

This clone has more than one count but fewer than ten. This CDR3 is also generated by other DNA sequences in the sample. This chain connects TRBV6-5 to TRBJ2-6, with TRBD1 matching over 8 bases. The trim removed 0 bases at V and 2 bases at J, leaving 0 bases unmatched. The CDR3 is 16 residues long. Germline CDR1 reads MNHEY; CDR2 reads SVGAGI. In nucleotides, the CDR3 is TGTGCCAGCAGTTACTCGACAGGGGCTGGGGCCAACGTCCTGACTTTC. Translation gives CASSYSTGAGANVLTF.

The genes are TRBV7-2 and TRBJ2-5; 10 bases fit TRBD1. The CDR3 covers 14 residues. J gave up 4 bases and V 7 bases, and 6 bases lay outside the gene matches. Germline V gene data show CDR1 as SGHTA and CDR2 as FQGNSA. This CDR3 is CASKGQGGRETQYF. CDR3 in DNA: TGTGCCAGCAAAGGACAGGGGGGGCGAGAGACCCAGTACTTC. Full variable domain (rest looked up from reference TRBV7-2 and TRBJ2-5): GAGVSQSPSNKVTEKGKDVELRCDPISGHTALYWYRQSLGQGLEFLIYFQGNSAPDKSGLPSDRFSAERTGGSVSTLTIQRTQQEDSAVYLCASKGQGGRETQYFGPGTRLLVL.

The chain is built from TRBV28 and TRBJ2-3; maybe TRBD1 (5 bases). V gave up 7 bases and J gave up 4 bases, with 21 bases separating them. CDR1 MDHEN and CDR2 SYDVKM come from the germline V gene. The CDR3 loop spans 16 amino acids. The CDR3 region is CASIPRARPPADTQYF. Written as DNA, the CDR3 is TGTGCCAGCATCCCCAGGGCCCGTCCGCCGGCAGATACGCAGTATTTT.